Following are 3 T cell receptor beta chains from one sample sequenced in a study of tumor-infiltrating lymphocytes in localized non-small cell lung cancer. TCRdb's table, derived via immunoSEQ multiplex PCR, lists solely in-frame clones and lacks some. The table has under 15,000 clones, around 76% seen once. The specimen sequenced was lung tumor tissue. The receptor set was obtained from a human donor with non-small cell lung cancer.

The genes are TRBV5-5 and TRBJ2-5; D is unclear. Germline CDR1 SGHKS, CDR2 YYEKEE (reference sequence). The V gene lost 4 bases and the J gene lost 1 base, with 14 bases spanning the gap. CDR3 length equals 15 residues. In DNA, the CDR3 is TGTGCCAGCAGCCCTCTCGGCTCCGTCCAAGAGACCCAGTACTTC. Amino acids: CASSPLGSVQETQYF.

The chain recombines TRBV2 with TRBJ2-3; TRBD2 agrees at 7 bases. Per the germline V gene, CDR1 is SNHLY and CDR2 is FYNNEI. J gave up 3 bases and V 4 bases, and 13 bases lay outside the gene matches. This CDR3 is built from 17 residues. CDR3 residues: CASSGYLTSRDTDTQYF. The CDR3 nucleotides are TGTGCCAGCAGTGGATACTTGACTAGCAGGGATACAGATACGCAGTATTTT.

This clone has a handful of counts. The chain couples TRBV7-9 to TRBJ2-1; 11 bases are shared with TRBD1. Germline lookup yields CDR1 SEHNR and CDR2 FQNEAQ (reference sequence). This CDR3 comprises 15 residues. The trim removed 8 bases at V and 7 bases at J, leaving 10 bases unmatched. In DNA, the CDR3 is TGTGCCAGCGGGTCGGACAGGGGGCTAAGGAATGAGCAGTTCTTC. Amino acids: CASGSDRGLRNEQFF. Full variable domain (rest looked up from reference TRBV7-9 and TRBJ2-1): DTGVSQNPRHKITKRGQNVTFRCDPISEHNRLYWYRQTLGQGPEFLTYFQNEAQLEKSRLLSDRFSAERPKGSFSTLEIQRTEQGDSAMYLCASGSDRGLRNEQFFGPGTRLTVL.